The rows below give T cell receptor beta chains drawn from one sample of a study of blood T cells in healthy people across ages. In TCRdb, the 5' RACE reads were re-called with MiXCR into one record per CDR3 protein. The sample lists about 830,000 distinct CDR3 sequences, approximately 67% occurring once. Sequenced sample: blood. Source of these receptors: a man younger than 40 in good health. CDR3s include the opening cysteine and the closing phenylalanine or tryptophan. The order of the fields is J gene, D gene, clone size, V gene, CDR3 DNA, CDR3 protein. D genes are given only for firm matches. A clone size is listed for some rows: how often the clone was seen (once, few, many), or a class if it is expanded.

>TRBJ1-6|-|-|TRBV12-3/TRBV12-4
TGTGCCAGCAGAAGGGGGGGGTCCTATAATTCACCCCTCCACTTT
CASRRGGSYNSPLHF
>TRBJ2-3|TRBD1|once|TRBV12-3/TRBV12-4
TGTGCCAGCAGTCAACCCGGGACAGGGAGCTTTTATACGCAGTATTTT
CASSQPGTGSFYTQYF
>TRBJ2-7|-|-|TRBV20-1
TGCAGTGCTAGACCAACAGCTTTGCGAATGTCCTCCGTCTACGAGCAGTACTTC
CSARPTALRMSSVYEQYF
>TRBJ1-2|-|-|TRBV6-4
TGTGCCAGCAGTGAGGGTCCCGGGATCCTATCTGGAGGCTACACCTTC
CASSEGPGILSGGYTF
>TRBJ1-5|TRBD1|-|TRBV7-9
TGTGCCAGCAGCGCTACAGGGGACCCCATACCCCAGCATTTT
CASSATGDPIPQHF
>TRBJ2-7|-|-|TRBV27
TGTGCCATCGGCGGGCGGGGTCGAGCCCACGAGCAGTACTTC
CAIGGRGRAHEQYF
>TRBJ2-5|TRBD2|few|TRBV10-3
TGTGCCATCAGTGCATTAGCGGGGGCCCAGGAGACCCAGTACTTC
CAISALAGAQETQYF
>TRBJ2-7|TRBD2|few|TRBV20-1
TGCAGTGCTAGTCCTGAAGCGGGGGTAACCTACGAGCAGTACTTC
CSASPEAGVTYEQYF
>TRBJ2-7|-|-|TRBV10-3
TGTGCCATCAGTGATTACAGTAGTCAGTCCTACGAGCAGTACTTC
CAISDYSSQSYEQYF
>TRBJ2-1|-|-|TRBV4-2
TGTGCCAGCAGCCGAGATCTGAATGAGCAGTTCTTC
CASSRDLNEQFF
>TRBJ2-3|TRBD1|-|TRBV6-5
TGTGCCAGCAGTTATCGCCCTCGGACAGGGGGCGATACGCAGTATTTT
CASSYRPRTGGDTQYF
>TRBJ2-5|-|few|TRBV20-1
TGCAGTGCTAGCCGCCATCAAGAGACCCAGTACTTC
CSASRHQETQYF
>TRBJ2-7|-|-|TRBV3-1
TGTGCCAGCAGCCAAGAGGTGTCCCGCTCCTACGAGCAGTACTTC
CASSQEVSRSYEQYF
>TRBJ2-1|-|few|TRBV9
TGTGCCAGCAGCGCCGCAGGGAGTTCCTACAATGAGCAGTTCTTC
CASSAAGSSYNEQFF
>TRBJ2-7|-|-|TRBV18
TGTGCCAGCTCACCGGCAGCGGAGTTCCATGAGCAGTACTTC
CASSPAAEFHEQYF
>TRBJ1-5|TRBD1|-|TRBV12-3/TRBV12-4
TGTGCCAGCAGTTTGGGGGTAGGGGGCGCGGGTCAGCCCCAGCATTTT
CASSLGVGGAGQPQHF
>TRBJ2-7|-|few|TRBV27
TGTGCCAGCAGTCACCGACTAGGGCACGAGCAGTACTTC
CASSHRLGHEQYF
>TRBJ1-5|-|-|TRBV12-3/TRBV12-4
TGTGCCAGCAGCCCCGGGACATCTTATCAGCCCCAGCATTTT
CASSPGTSYQPQHF
>TRBJ2-5|TRBD1|-|TRBV28
TGTGCCAGCAGTGTTCCCGACAGGGGGAAGGAGCAGTACTTC
CASSVPDRGKEQYF
>TRBJ1-1|-|-|TRBV11-2
TGTGCCAGCATAGACGGACGATCCACTGAAGCTTTCTTT
CASIDGRSTEAFF
>TRBJ2-7|-|-|TRBV14
TGTGCCAGCAGCCAAGGAATACAGGGCGAGCAGTACTTC
CASSQGIQGEQYF
>TRBJ2-4|TRBD2|-|TRBV20-1
TGCAGTGCTAGGGCCCTAGCGGGAGTTTTAGTCAAAAACATTCAGTACTTC
CSARALAGVLVKNIQYF
>TRBJ2-7|-|few|TRBV7-7
TGTGCTAGCAGCCTCTCGTCAGGTACAGACTACGAGCAGTACTTC
CASSLSSGTDYEQYF
>TRBJ2-5|-|once|TRBV28
TGTGCCAGCACCCTCTGGGGTGGAGAGACCCAGTACTTC
CASTLWGGETQYF
>TRBJ2-7|TRBD2|-|TRBV12-3/TRBV12-4
TGTGCCAGCAGTGAACTTTTAGCGGGGGGGCCGGTTGAGCAGTACTTC
CASSELLAGGPVEQYF
>TRBJ1-6|-|once|TRBV2
TGTGCCTGCCGCAGGGGAGATTCACCCCTCCACTTT
CACRRGDSPLHF
>TRBJ1-1|-|-|TRBV7-6
TGTGCCAGCAGTCCGGCGCCCTTAAGGGAAGCTTTCTTT
CASSPAPLREAFF
>TRBJ1-2|TRBD1|-|TRBV4-2
TGTGCCAGCAGCAACCGGGACAGGGGTGGCGGCTACACCTTC
CASSNRDRGGGYTF
>TRBJ1-4|-|-|TRBV6-1
TGTGCCAGCAGTTGGGTGTCTACCACAACTAATGAAAAACTGTTTTTT
CASSWVSTTTNEKLFF
>TRBJ2-7|-|few|TRBV29-1
TGCAGCGTTGAAGGGGTGGAGACAGGAATCGAGCAGTACTTC
CSVEGVETGIEQYF
>TRBJ2-2|-|-|TRBV7-2
TGTGCCAGCAGCTTAAGGGTAACGGCCGGGGGCACCGGGGAGCTGTTTTTT
CASSLRVTAGGTGELFF
>TRBJ2-1|TRBD2|many|TRBV20-1
TGCAGTGCTACTAGCGGGGGGGTTTCCTACAATGAGCAGTTCTTC
CSATSGGVSYNEQFF
>TRBJ2-7|TRBD2|-|TRBV7-9
TGTGCCAGCAGCCCCGTACTAGCGGGTTCGAGTGACTCCTACGAGCAGTACTTC
CASSPVLAGSSDSYEQYF
>TRBJ2-7|TRBD1|once|TRBV20-1
TGCAGTGCTGGGACAGGGCAAGACGAGCAGTACTTC
CSAGTGQDEQYF
>TRBJ1-4|-|-|TRBV7-9
TGTGCCTGCAGGAGACGGGGGGCTGAAAAACTGTTTTTT
CACRRRGAEKLFF
>TRBJ2-1|TRBD2|-|TRBV7-2
TGTGCCAGCAGCTTACTAGCGGGGGGGCCAGCGAATGAGCAGTTCTTC
CASSLLAGGPANEQFF
>TRBJ2-5|-|-|TRBV7-3
TGTGCCAGCAGCTTAAGGGGCGGGGCATACCAAGAGACCCAGTACTTC
CASSLRGGAYQETQYF
>TRBJ1-1|-|-|TRBV5-1
TGCGCCAGCAGCTTGACCACGACGGCCAACACTGAAGCTTTCTTT
CASSLTTTANTEAFF
>TRBJ2-1|-|many|TRBV20-1
TGCAGTGCTAGAGTCCTCACCTCCTACAATGAGCAGTTCTTC
CSARVLTSYNEQFF
>TRBJ1-2|TRBD1|-|TRBV7-2
TGTGCCAGCAGCTTAAAGAGACAGGGGGTGGAGGGCTACACCTTC
CASSLKRQGVEGYTF
>TRBJ2-5|-|few|TRBV29-1
TGCAGCGTTGAAGTGGGGGGGCGTTCAGAGACCCAGTACTTC
CSVEVGGRSETQYF
>TRBJ1-3|-|once|TRBV6-1
TGTGCCAGCACAGACAGATCTGGAAACACCATATATTTT
CASTDRSGNTIYF
>TRBJ2-4|TRBD1|few|TRBV3-1
TGTGCCAGCAGCCAATCCCTAACAGGGGGTTTAGCCAAAAACATTCAGTACTTC
CASSQSLTGGLAKNIQYF
>TRBJ2-1|-|few|TRBV11-3
TGTGCCAGCAGCTTAGGTACGGGGAGGCTCAATGAGCAGTTCTTC
CASSLGTGRLNEQFF
>TRBJ2-7|TRBD1|-|TRBV11-2
TGTGCTAGCAGCTCGACAGGACAGGGGGTCATCTACGAGCAGTACTTC
CASSSTGQGVIYEQYF
>TRBJ2-3|-|-|TRBV5-5
TGTGCCAGCAGCAATCCTGGGGGATTGGATAGCACAGATACGCAGTATTTT
CASSNPGGLDSTDTQYF
>TRBJ2-3|-|once|TRBV6-5
TGTGCCAGCAGTTCCAGGGGTCCGGGAACGCAGTATTTT
CASSSRGPGTQYF